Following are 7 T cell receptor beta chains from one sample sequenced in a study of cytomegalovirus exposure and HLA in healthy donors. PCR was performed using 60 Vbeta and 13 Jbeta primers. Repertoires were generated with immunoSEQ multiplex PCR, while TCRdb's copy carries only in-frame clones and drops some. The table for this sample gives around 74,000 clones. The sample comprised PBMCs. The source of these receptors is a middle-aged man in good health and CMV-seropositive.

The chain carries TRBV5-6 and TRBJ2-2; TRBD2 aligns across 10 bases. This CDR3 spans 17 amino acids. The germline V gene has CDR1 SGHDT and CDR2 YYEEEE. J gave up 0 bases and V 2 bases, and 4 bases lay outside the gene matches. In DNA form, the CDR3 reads TGTGCCAGCAGCTTCCCTAGCGGGGGCCCGAACACCGGGGAGCTGTTTTTT. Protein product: CASSFPSGGPNTGELFF.

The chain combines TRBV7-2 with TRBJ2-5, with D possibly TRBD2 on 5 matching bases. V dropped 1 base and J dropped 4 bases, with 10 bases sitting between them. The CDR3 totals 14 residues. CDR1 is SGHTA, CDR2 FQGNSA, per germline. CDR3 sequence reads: CASSLVDEGETQYF. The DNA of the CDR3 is TGTGCCAGCAGCTTAGTGGATGAGGGAGAGACCCAGTACTTC.

The CDR3 DNA is TGTGCCAGTTTTCGGACAGGGGGCGGCTATGGCTACACCTTC. Translation gives CASFRTGGGYGYTF. The chain combines TRBV19 with TRBJ1-2; the match to TRBD1 covers 11 bases. The V and J ends lost 8 bases and 4 bases, in that order; junction bases with no gene match: 6. The germline V gene encodes CDR1 LNHDA and CDR2 SQIVND (reference sequence). CDR3 size: 14 residues.

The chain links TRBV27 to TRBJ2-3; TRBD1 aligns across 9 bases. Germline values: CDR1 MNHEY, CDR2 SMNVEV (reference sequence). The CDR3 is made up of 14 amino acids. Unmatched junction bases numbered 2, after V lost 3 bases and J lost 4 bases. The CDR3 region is CASSFDRGSDTQYF. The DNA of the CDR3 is TGTGCCAGCAGTTTCGACAGGGGGTCAGATACGCAGTATTTT.

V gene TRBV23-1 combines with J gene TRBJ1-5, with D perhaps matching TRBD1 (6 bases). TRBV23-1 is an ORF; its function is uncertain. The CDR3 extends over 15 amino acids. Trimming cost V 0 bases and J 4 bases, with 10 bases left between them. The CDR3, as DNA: TGCGCCAGCAGTCAATCTACAGGGTGGAATCAGCCCCAGCATTTT. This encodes CASSQSTGWNQPQHF.

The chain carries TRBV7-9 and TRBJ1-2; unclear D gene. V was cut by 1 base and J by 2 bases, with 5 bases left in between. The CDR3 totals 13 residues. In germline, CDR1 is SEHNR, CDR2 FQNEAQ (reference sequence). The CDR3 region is CASSLVENYGYTF. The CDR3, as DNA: TGTGCCAGCAGCTTAGTTGAGAACTATGGCTACACCTTC.

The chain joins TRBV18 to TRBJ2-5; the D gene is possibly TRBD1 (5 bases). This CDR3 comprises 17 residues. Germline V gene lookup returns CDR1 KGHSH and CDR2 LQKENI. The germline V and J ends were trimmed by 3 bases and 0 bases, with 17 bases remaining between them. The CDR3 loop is CASSPNLQDRNQETQYF. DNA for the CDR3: TGTGCCAGCTCACCTAATCTACAGGACCGCAACCAAGAGACCCAGTACTTC.